This TCR beta chain was profiled in a study of T cell responses to AZD1222 COVID-19 vaccine. This table comes from immunoSEQ multiplex PCR, and its TCRdb copy is limited to in-frame clones, with some not included. The data hold 200,000 or so clones, with around 92% observed a single time. The sample here was peripheral blood, taken on day 0 of AZD1222 vaccination. The source is an adult in good health.

This CDR3 is CASRQSTGGDEQPQHF. CDR3 coding DNA: TGCGCCAGCAGACAAAGCACAGGGGGCGACGAACAGCCCCAGCATTTT. V and J are TRBV4-1 and TRBJ1-5; 9 bases line up with TRBD1. In germline, CDR1 is MGHRA, CDR2 YSYEKL. This CDR3 has 16 amino acids. V was pared by 6 bases and J by 7 bases, with 13 bases of the junction left unmatched.